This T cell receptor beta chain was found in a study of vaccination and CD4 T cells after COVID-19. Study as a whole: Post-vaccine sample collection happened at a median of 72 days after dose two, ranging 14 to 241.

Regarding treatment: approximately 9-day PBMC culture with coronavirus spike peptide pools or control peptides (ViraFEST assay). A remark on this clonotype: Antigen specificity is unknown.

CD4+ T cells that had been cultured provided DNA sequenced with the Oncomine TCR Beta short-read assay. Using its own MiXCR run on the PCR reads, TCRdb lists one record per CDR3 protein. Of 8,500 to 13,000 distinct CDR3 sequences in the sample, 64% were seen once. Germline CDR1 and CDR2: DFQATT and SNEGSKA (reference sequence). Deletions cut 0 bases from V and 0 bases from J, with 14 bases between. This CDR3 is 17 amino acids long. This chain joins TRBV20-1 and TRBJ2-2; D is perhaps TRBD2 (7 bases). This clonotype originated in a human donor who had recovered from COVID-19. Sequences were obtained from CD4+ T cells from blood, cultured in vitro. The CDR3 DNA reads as TGCAGTGCTAGAGATCCTGGGCGGGGGCCGAACACCGGGGAGCTGTTTTTT. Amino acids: CSARDPGRGPNTGELFF.